This T cell receptor (beta chain) was sequenced in a study of blood T cell repertoires in COVID-19 (dated by TCRdb to 2020 to 2022). Broadly, across the study: The collaborator samples originated in the United States, Italy and Spain and spanned the acute and convalescent phases of COVID-19. The material from the prospective study consisted of cDNA or gDNA derived from T cells, B-cell-depleted T cells, or PBMCs. Deeply sampled blood TCRbeta repertoires from subjects exposed to, actively infected with, or recovered from COVID-19 were included in the dataset. The repertoires were made available in a free public database intended to serve as a resource for research on the immune response to SARS-CoV-2. The samples were drawn from the first 160 participants of the ongoing ImmuneRACE study and from 950 to 1,500 subjects provided by 6 global collaborators. Sample metadata almost always included a de-identified subject ID, COVID-19 status, age in years and sex. Where available, HLA class I and class II types were obtained from metadata supplied by the sample provider rather than from assay-based typing. Points the paper makes about the study in general: The amount of clinical and demographic metadata varied by source and participant and was provided uncurated.

TCRbeta CDR3 regions were amplified from genomic DNA using the immunoSEQ Assay, a bias-controlled multiplex PCR. As for how the authors treated the data: Nucleated cell counts per sample were estimated from amplification of reference gene primers within the assay. To quantify the absolute abundance of each unique TCRbeta CDR3 rearrangement, sequence reads were collapsed and filtered. For each sample, productive Simpson clonality was calculated by taking the square root of Simpson's diversity index across productive rearrangements. In TCRdb, the immuneACCESS table is reduced to in-frame sequences with V and J assigned. These tables do not hold every clone; where another copy was compared, an unresolved V gene accounts for under half, and the others remain unexplained. V and J calls and clone size are given by that table; D and trimming were obtained from the DNA. The table for this sample lists over 130,000 clones; about 87% of them were counted only once. The biggest ten clones account for roughly 9.6% of the sample.

Note on this clone: Its antigen has not been determined. No quality values exist for individual bases; no much larger clone is one base distant.

Each collaborating institution followed its own protocols to collect whole blood in K2EDTA tubes. For TCRbeta analysis, collaborators shipped samples as frozen whole blood, isolated PBMCs, or DNA extracted from either of those sample types. From its cysteine to its phenylalanine, the CDR3 spans 14 amino acids. Only the CDR3 region is kept as DNA, spanning 42 bases read in frame from base 1. CDR1 and CDR2 are read off the germline V gene (reference sequence) as MNHNY and SVGAGI. For this chain, trimming is 6 bases at the V end and 3 bases at the J end, and the number of junction bases without a gene match is 5.

The TCR sequence derives from a woman aged 80 or over with acute or convalescent COVID-19. Sequences were obtained from peripheral blood. The receptor chain draws on TRBV6-6 and TRBJ2-7, and 10 junction bases match TRBD1. In nucleotides, the sequence is TGTGCCAGCAGCCCCGGGACAGGGGACTACGAGCAGTACTTC. It translates to CASSPGTGDYEQYF.